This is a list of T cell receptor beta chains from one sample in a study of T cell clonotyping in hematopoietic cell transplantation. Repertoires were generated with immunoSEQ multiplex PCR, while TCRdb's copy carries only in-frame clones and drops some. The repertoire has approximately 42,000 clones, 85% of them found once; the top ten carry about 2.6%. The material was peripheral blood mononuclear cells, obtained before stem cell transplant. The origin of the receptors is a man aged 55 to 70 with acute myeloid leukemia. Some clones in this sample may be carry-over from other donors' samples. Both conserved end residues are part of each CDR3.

CDR3 protein: CASSILQGRGRNIQYF
CDR3 length: 16
V gene: TRBV7-9

CDR3 protein: CASSLRGLEPQHF
CDR3 length: 13
V gene: TRBV27

CDR3 protein: CSVNAGNTIYF
CDR3 length: 11
V gene: TRBV20-1

CDR3 protein: CASSVRGGVGGYTF
CDR3 length: 14
V gene: TRBV9

CDR3 protein: CSVEDRPTSVWLGEAFF
CDR3 length: 17
V gene: TRBV29-1

CDR3 protein: CSVAKGIAGELFF
CDR3 length: 13
V gene: TRBV29-1

CDR3 protein: CASRIVKSSYEQYF
CDR3 length: 14
V gene: TRBV6-5

CDR3 protein: CASSYAHGTSGGTEIQETQYF
CDR3 length: 21
V gene: TRBV9

CDR3 protein: CASSFGSGGYGYTF
CDR3 length: 14
V gene: TRBV28

CDR3 protein: CASGYASGNTIYF
CDR3 length: 13
V gene: TRBV7-2

CDR3 protein: CASSEARAAQPQHF
CDR3 length: 14
V gene: TRBV6-1

CDR3 protein: CASSFLSPNSPLHF
CDR3 length: 14
V gene: TRBV11-1

CDR3 protein: CASSFSPGGTGYTF
CDR3 length: 14
V gene: TRBV7-2

CDR3 protein: CASTEGAGPLNSPLHF
CDR3 length: 16
V gene: TRBV28

CDR3 protein: CASSLRAGLGNTIYF
CDR3 length: 15
V gene: TRBV7-8

CDR3 protein: CASSTDGGTEAFF
CDR3 length: 13
V gene: TRBV19

CDR3 protein: CARHNFSGELFF
CDR3 length: 12
V gene: TRBV28

CDR3 protein: CASSRRGYQETQYF
CDR3 length: 14
V gene: TRBV28

CDR3 protein: CASSLRQGQSPLHF
CDR3 length: 14
V gene: TRBV11-2

CDR3 protein: CASSQGASRAETQYF
CDR3 length: 15
V gene: TRBV4-2

CDR3 protein: CASSMDGRPTGELFF
CDR3 length: 15
V gene: TRBV19

CDR3 protein: CASSLSGTGDEKLFF
CDR3 length: 15
V gene: TRBV28

CDR3 protein: CASRAGAYGYTF
CDR3 length: 12
V gene: TRBV2

CDR3 protein: CASSSGTFQETQYF
CDR3 length: 14
V gene: TRBV5-4

CDR3 protein: CASSLDGENTEAFF
CDR3 length: 14
V gene: TRBV7-3

CDR3 protein: CASRLGPEAFF
CDR3 length: 11
V gene: TRBV19

CDR3 protein: CASSRQGLSGEQYF
CDR3 length: 14
V gene: TRBV7-2

CDR3 protein: CASSDVFRARNTIYF
CDR3 length: 15
V gene: TRBV2

CDR3 protein: CASSQVSGDGPQHF
CDR3 length: 14
V gene: TRBV4-1

CDR3 protein: CASSFPRRGTDTQYF
CDR3 length: 15
V gene: TRBV5-8

CDR3 protein: CASSSVGGEQYF
CDR3 length: 12
V gene: TRBV27

CDR3 protein: CASSLERDRQDWGTF
CDR3 length: 15
V gene: TRBV5-8

CDR3 protein: CSVQVGRATEAFF
CDR3 length: 13
V gene: TRBV29-1

CDR3 protein: CASSEVLGRNTEAFF
CDR3 length: 15
V gene: TRBV2

CDR3 protein: CASSQDLGYQETQYF
CDR3 length: 15
V gene: TRBV14

CDR3 protein: CALQGELIYGYTF
CDR3 length: 13
V gene: TRBV30

CDR3 protein: CSARDRDSLHF
CDR3 length: 11
V gene: TRBV20-1

CDR3 protein: CSVLLTGSGLQYF
CDR3 length: 13
V gene: TRBV29-1

CDR3 protein: CASRSGGTDTQYF
CDR3 length: 13
V gene: TRBV5-4

CDR3 protein: CASGAGGLNTEAFF
CDR3 length: 14
V gene: TRBV19

CDR3 protein: CASSARGGSGETQYF
CDR3 length: 15
V gene: TRBV21-1

CDR3 protein: CASSLSYVSSYEQYF
CDR3 length: 15
V gene: TRBV7-2

CDR3 protein: CASSGQPNTDTQYF
CDR3 length: 14
V gene: TRBV6-1

CDR3 protein: CASTTLQTQYF
CDR3 length: 11
V gene: TRBV7-2